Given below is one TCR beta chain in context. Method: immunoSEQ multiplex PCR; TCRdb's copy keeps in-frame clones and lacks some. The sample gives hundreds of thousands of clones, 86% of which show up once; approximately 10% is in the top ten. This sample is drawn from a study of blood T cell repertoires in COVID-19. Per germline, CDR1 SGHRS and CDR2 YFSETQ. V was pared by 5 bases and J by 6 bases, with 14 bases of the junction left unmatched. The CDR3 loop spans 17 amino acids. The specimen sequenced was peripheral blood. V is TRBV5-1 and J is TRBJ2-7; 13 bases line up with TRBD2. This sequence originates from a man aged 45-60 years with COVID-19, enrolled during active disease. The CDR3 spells CASSRGLAGPVGGEQYF. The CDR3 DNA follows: TGCGCCAGCAGTAGGGGACTAGCGGGGCCAGTGGGGGGCGAGCAGTACTTC.